This record covers a single T cell receptor beta chain. Its specific antigen is unknown. The CDR3 spans 14 residues, from the cysteine through the phenylalanine. The nucleotide record is missing. As encoded in the germline V gene, CDR1 is SGDLS while CDR2 is YYNGEE. The data belong to a study of CXCR3-negative and CXCR3-positive naive CD8 T cells (dated by TCRdb to between 2018 and 2020). General notes on the study: In total, about 135 million TRB reads were obtained, which works out to roughly 1.5 +/- 0.3 million reads per library. The diversity and physicochemical repertoire analyses included about a dozen donors pooled from two independent experiments. For the TRBV-TRBJ cluster analysis, the naive subsets came from a handful of donors, while the memory cells came from 3 donors.

The paper as a whole reports these results and caveats: Because CXCR3 expression was partially decreased after cryopreservation, freshly isolated PBMCs were used for most assays. Comparably high repertoire diversity was found in both naive subsets, whereas much lower repertoire diversity was found in memory CD8+ T cells. Because surface CD5, which has been linked to self-reactivity in mice, was comparable between naive subsets, TCR interaction strength was also inferred from TRB CDR3 physicochemical properties. TRBV-TRBJ usage was similar between naive CXCR3-negative and CXCR3-positive cells from the same donor, while memory cells showed distinct patterns. TRB CDR3s from CXCR3-positive naive cells showed higher hydrophobicity (lower Kidera factor 4), lower energy, and higher strength and volume indices than CXCR3-negative naive cells.

Sequenced on a NextSeq 550. The Human TCR Profiling Kit (MiLaboratory) was used to make UMI-labeled 5' RACE TRB cDNA libraries. The full amount of extracted RNA was used for cDNA synthesis, and the full amount of resulting cDNA was used for PCR amplification. The libraries were made side by side, with each library going through the same number of PCR cycles. Regarding the original processing steps: About 50,000 +/- 10,000 unique UMI-labeled TRB cDNA molecules per library were extracted with MIGEC and MiXCR, with at least two reads per UMI required. On average, each library contained approximately 40,000 +/- 10,000 functional in-frame TRB CDR3 nucleotide clonotypes without stop codons. After downsampling to 5000 UMI-labeled TRB molecules per sample, diversity metrics such as normalized Shannon-Wiener and Chao1 were calculated in VDJtools. VDJtools computed clonotype-size-weighted physicochemical properties of the central five CDR3 residues: interaction energy, strength, volume and Kidera factor 4. Based on TCRdb reprocessing of the reads, there is one entry per CDR3 protein sequence, and DNA is missing. These V and J calls are TCRdb output, not the study's own analysis. The table for this sample lists some 120,000 distinct CDR3 sequences. The ten largest clones add up to about 0.62% of the sample.

For each CD8+ T cell subset, flow sorting was done in triplicate, and roughly 310,000 cells per subset went directly into RLT lysis buffer. To keep memory contaminants out, a stringent definition of naive CD8+ T cells was applied: CD45RO-CCR7+CD27+CD95-. Peripheral blood mononuclear cells were isolated from buffy coats by standard density gradient centrifugation. A FACSAria III was used to flow-sort naive CD8+ T cells into CXCR3-negative and CXCR3-positive populations. An RNeasy Mini Kit was used to extract total RNA from the sorted cells. This TCR came from a human donor in good health. Some clones in this sample may be carry-over from other donors' samples. Recombination connected TRBV9 to TRBJ1-1; the D call of TRBD1 rests on TCRdb alone, since no DNA is present to check it. The sample consisted of naive CXCR3+ CD8+ T cells from blood. The sample's cell subset or site, from its label and the paper: CD45RO-CCR7+CD27+CD95- naive CD8+ T cells expressing CXCR3 (TNR3+). The CDR3 reads as follows: CASSGGGVNTEAFF.